The 3 T cell receptor beta chains in this list originate from one sample, sequenced in a study of blood T cells in healthy people across ages (dated by TCRdb to between 2015 and 2017). The library came from 5' RACE. This sample was sequenced with an Illumina HiSeq 2500. The second PCR ran for about 6 to 12 cycles and used a J-beta primer mix along with a sample-barcoded 5' primer. The raw public data were reprocessed by TCRdb itself: fastp quality trimming at Q25, MiXCR clonotype calling, in-frame beta chains only. All rows with the same CDR3 protein become a single entry with the most common DNA and genes. The sample table shows 550,000 to 750,000 distinct CDR3 sequences, and roughly 21% are seen once. The ten largest clonotypes hold 3.5% to 4% of the sample. The source material was blood. The receptors stem from a man in his 70s in good health.

There are a few counts of this clonotype. The junction departs from the called germline gene at one end, perhaps through a read error. This chain links TRBV7-2 with TRBJ1-1; D ambiguous. Germline CDR1 and CDR2: SGHTA and FQGNSA. CDR3 length: 15 amino acids. The CDR3: CASSLASGMNAEAFF. Written as DNA, the CDR3 is TGTGCCAGCAGCTTAGCATCAGGAATGAACGCTGAAGCTTTCTTT. Full variable domain (missing parts from reference TRBV7-2 and TRBJ1-1): GAGVSQSPSNKVTEKGKDVELRCDPISGHTALYWYRQSLGQGLEFLIYFQGNSAPDKSGLPSDRFSAERTGGSVSTLTIQRTQQEDSAVYLCASSLASGMNAEAFFGQGTRLTVV.

Notes on this clonotype: Relative to the germline gene, one junction end is altered; a read error may explain this. This chain links TRBV5-1 with TRBJ2-5; D unresolved. The germline V gene has CDR1 SGHRS and CDR2 YFSETQ. The CDR3 consists of 11 residues. CDR3 amino acids: CAGSLGREQYF. As DNA, the CDR3 is TGCGCCGGCAGCCTTGGGCGTGAGCAGTATTTC.

The chain has TRBV20-1 and TRBJ1-1; D is perhaps TRBD1 (5 bases). Germline V gene sequence: CDR1 DFQATT, CDR2 SNEGSKA (reference sequence). Trimming took 6 bases from V and 0 from J, leaving 11 bases between them. The CDR3 is made up of 13 amino acids. Here the CDR3 DNA reads TGCAGTGCCCCGGGGCAGGTGAACACTGAAGCTTTCTTT. Protein sequence: CSAPGQVNTEAFF.